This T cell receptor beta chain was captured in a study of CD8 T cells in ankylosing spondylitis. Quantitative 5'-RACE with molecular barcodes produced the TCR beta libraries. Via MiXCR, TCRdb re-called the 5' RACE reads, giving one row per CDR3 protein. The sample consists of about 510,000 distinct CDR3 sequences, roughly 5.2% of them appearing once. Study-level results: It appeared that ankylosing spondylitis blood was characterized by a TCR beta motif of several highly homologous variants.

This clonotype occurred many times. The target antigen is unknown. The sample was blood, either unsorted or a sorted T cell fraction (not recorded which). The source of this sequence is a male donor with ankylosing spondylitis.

CDR3 bases: TGTGCCAGCAGTTACTCGGGACCTCATGAAAAACTGTTTTTT. This encodes CASSYSGPHEKLFF. V usage is TRBV6-5 and J usage is TRBJ1-4, with TRBD1 as a possible D gene (5 bases). The CDR3 covers 14 residues. Germline CDR1 is MNHEY and CDR2 is SVGAGI. The V end was cut by 0 bases, the J end by 6 bases, with 8 bases between.